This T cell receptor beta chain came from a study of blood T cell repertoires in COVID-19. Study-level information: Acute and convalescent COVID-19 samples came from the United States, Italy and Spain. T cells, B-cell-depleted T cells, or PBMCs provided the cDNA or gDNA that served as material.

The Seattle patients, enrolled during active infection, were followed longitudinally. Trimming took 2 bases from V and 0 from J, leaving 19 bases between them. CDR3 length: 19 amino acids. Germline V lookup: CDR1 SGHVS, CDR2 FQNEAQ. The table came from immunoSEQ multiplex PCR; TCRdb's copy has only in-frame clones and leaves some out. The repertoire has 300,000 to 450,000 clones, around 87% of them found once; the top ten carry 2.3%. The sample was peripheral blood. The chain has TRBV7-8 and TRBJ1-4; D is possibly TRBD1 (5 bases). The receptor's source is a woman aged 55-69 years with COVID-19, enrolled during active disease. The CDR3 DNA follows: TGTGCCAGCAGCTTACCGGAGAAAGGGGAGGGAACAACTAATGAAAAACTGTTTTTT. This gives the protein CASSLPEKGEGTTNEKLFF.